This TCR beta chain was obtained from a study of blood T cell repertoires in COVID-19 (dated by TCRdb to between 2020 and 2021). For the study in its entirety: Samples from collaborators originated in the United States, Italy and Spain and spanned both the acute and convalescent phases of COVID-19. Where HLA class I and class II types were available, the types were taken from metadata supplied by the sample provider, not from assay-based typing. The repertoires were released in a freely available public database intended as a resource for research on the immune response to SARS-CoV-2. Samples came from the ongoing ImmuneRACE study (first 160 participants) plus 1,254 subjects from 6 global collaborators. Nearly every sample came with metadata listing a de-identified subject ID, COVID-19 status, age in years and sex. The prospective study material was composed of cDNA or gDNA derived from T cells, B-cell-depleted T cells, or PBMCs. The dataset comprised deeply sampled blood TCRbeta repertoires from subjects exposed to, actively infected with, or recovered from COVID-19. Broader findings and caveats from the paper: The amount of clinical and demographic metadata varied by source and participant and was provided uncurated.

The immunoSEQ Assay, a bias-controlled multiplex PCR, was used to amplify TCRbeta CDR3 regions from genomic DNA. In the source study's methods: The number of nucleated cells in each sample was estimated from the amplification of reference gene primers within the assay. To quantify the absolute abundance of each unique TCRbeta CDR3 rearrangement, sequence reads were collapsed and filtered. Productive Simpson clonality was computed per sample as the square root of Simpson's diversity index over productive rearrangements. Sourced from immuneACCESS, this table was stored by TCRdb with only in-frame sequences that have V and J called. A share of the clones is absent; for the studies checked, an unresolved V gene accounts for under half, and the remainder has no known explanation. The V and J calls and clone size are taken from that table; D and trimming were inferred from the DNA. The sample table records about 64,000 clones; 65% to 90% of these occur just once. The ten largest account for 5.6% of the sample.

Sequences LNHDA (CDR1) and SQIVND (CDR2) are obtained from the germline V gene (reference sequence). The CDR3 spans 14 residues, from the cysteine through the phenylalanine. The entry retains the CDR3 DNA only, 42 bases that are in frame from base 1. V lost 4 bases and J lost 5 bases, and the count of bases not matched to a germline gene is 6. Each collaborating institution followed its own protocols to collect whole blood in K2EDTA tubes. For TCRbeta analysis, collaborators shipped samples as frozen whole blood, isolated PBMCs, or DNA extracted from either of those sample types. With regard to this clone: It lacks a known antigen. Per-base qualities were not stored, and no clone one base away is much larger.

This TCR was sampled from a woman aged 55 to 70 with acute or convalescent COVID-19. Sequencing was performed on peripheral blood. Rearrangement joined TRBV19 to TRBJ1-1, and 8 bases in between align with TRBD1. The sequence in DNA is TGTGCCAGTAGTACGCAGGGGGCGCGAACTGAAGCTTTCTTT. This yields the protein CASSTQGARTEAFF. When the CDR3 is completed using the reference TRBV19 and TRBJ1-1 genes on either side, the full variable domain is DGGITQSPKYLFRKEGQNVTLSCEQNLNHDAMYWYRQDPGQGLRLIYYSQIVNDFQKGDIAEGYSVSREKKESFPLTVTSAQKNPTAFYLCASSTQGARTEAFFGQGTRLTVV.